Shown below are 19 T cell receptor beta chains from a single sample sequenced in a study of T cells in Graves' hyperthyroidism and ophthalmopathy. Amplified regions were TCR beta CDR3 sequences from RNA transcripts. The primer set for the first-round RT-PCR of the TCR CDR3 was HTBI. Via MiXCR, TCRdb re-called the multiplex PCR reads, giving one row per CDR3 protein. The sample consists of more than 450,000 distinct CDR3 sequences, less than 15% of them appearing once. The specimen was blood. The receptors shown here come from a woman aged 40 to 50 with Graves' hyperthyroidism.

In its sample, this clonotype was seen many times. CDR3 DNA sequence: TGTGCCAGCAGCTCCTACAGAGACAATGAGCAGTTCTTC. Translating it yields CASSSYRDNEQFF. The genes are TRBV11-3 and TRBJ2-1; D unclear. Germline-derived CDR1 and CDR2 are SGHNT and YENEEA. This CDR3 is built from 13 residues. V lost 4 bases and J 5 bases, leaving 9 bases between the germline ends.

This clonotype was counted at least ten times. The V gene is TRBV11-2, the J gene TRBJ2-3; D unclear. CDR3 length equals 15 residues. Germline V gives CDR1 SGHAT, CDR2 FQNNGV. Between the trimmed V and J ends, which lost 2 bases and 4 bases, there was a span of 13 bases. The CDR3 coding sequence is TGTGCCAGCAGCTTAAGGGCCCTAGGGCCAGATACGCAGTATTTT. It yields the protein CASSLRALGPDTQYF.

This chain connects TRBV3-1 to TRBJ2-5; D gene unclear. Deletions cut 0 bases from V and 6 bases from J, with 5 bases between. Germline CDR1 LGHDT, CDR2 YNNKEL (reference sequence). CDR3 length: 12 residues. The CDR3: CASSQDSQTQYF. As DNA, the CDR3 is TGTGCCAGCAGCCAAGATTCACAGACCCAGTACTTC.

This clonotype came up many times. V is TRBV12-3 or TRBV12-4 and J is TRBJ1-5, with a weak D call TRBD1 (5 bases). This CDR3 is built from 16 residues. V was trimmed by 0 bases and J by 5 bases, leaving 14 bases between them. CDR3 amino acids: CASSLARGRSHQPQHF. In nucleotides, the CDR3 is TGTGCCAGCAGTTTAGCGCGGGGACGGTCCCATCAGCCCCAGCATTTT.

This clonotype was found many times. The CDR3 spells CASSQGDLFGLGEKLFF. The DNA of the CDR3 is TGTGCCAGCAGCCAAGGGGACCTTTTTGGGTTGGGGGAAAAACTGTTTTTT. This rearrangement joins TRBV3-1 to TRBJ1-4; the D gene is possibly TRBD1 (5 bases). The CDR3 runs 17 residues. The germline V and J ends were trimmed by 1 base and 8 bases, with 20 bases remaining between them. The germline CDR1 and CDR2 sequences are LGHDT and YNNKEL (reference sequence).

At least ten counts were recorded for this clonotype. The CDR3 is CASRYRDNSYNEQFF. For the CDR3, the DNA is TGCGCCAGCAGATACCGGGACAACTCCTACAATGAGCAGTTCTTC. The chain combines TRBV5-1 with TRBJ2-1; tentatively, D is TRBD1 (6 bases). The CDR3 consists of 15 residues. The germline V gene encodes CDR1 SGHRS and CDR2 YFSETQ. Trimming pared 5 bases from V and 0 bases from J, leaving 12 bases between.

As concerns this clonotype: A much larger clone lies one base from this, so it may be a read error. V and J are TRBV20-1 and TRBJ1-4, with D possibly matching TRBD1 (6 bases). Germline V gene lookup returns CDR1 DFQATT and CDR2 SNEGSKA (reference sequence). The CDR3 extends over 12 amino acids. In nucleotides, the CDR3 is TGCAGTGCCAGGGGTCCTAATGAAAAACCGTTTTTT. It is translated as CSARGPNEKPFF.

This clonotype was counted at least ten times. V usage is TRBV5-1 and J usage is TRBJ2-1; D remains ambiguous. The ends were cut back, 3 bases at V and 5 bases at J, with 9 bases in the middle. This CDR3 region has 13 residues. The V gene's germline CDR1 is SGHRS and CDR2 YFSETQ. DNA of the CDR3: TGCGCCAGCAGCTCCTACAGCGACAATGAGCAGTTCTTC. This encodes CASSSYSDNEQFF.

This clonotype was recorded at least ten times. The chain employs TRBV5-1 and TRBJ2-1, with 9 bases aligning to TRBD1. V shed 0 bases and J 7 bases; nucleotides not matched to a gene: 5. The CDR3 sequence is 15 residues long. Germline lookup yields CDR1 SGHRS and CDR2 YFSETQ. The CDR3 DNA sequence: TGCGCCAGCAGCTTGGTTGGACAGGGGATAAATGAGCAGTTCTTC. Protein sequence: CASSLVGQGINEQFF. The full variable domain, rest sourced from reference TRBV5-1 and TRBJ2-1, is KAGVTQTPRYLIKTRGQQVTLSCSPISGHRSVSWYQQTPGQGLQFLFEYFSETQRNKGNFPGRFSGRQFSNSRSEMNVSTLELGDSALYLCASSLVGQGINEQFFGPGTRLTVL.

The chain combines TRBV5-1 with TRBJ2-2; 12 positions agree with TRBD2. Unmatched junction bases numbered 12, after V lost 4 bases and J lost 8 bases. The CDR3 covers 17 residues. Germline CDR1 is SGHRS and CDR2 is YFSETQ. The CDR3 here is CASSQNLAGGPRGELFF. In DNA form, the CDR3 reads TGCGCCAGCAGCCAAAATCTAGCGGGAGGGCCTCGAGGGGAGCTGTTTTTT.

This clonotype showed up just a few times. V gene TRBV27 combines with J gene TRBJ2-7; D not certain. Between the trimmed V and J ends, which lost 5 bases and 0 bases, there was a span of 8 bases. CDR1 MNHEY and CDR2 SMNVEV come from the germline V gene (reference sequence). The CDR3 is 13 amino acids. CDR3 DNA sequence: TGTGCCAGCAGTGACTTACGCTCCTACGAGCAGTACTTC. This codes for CASSDLRSYEQYF.

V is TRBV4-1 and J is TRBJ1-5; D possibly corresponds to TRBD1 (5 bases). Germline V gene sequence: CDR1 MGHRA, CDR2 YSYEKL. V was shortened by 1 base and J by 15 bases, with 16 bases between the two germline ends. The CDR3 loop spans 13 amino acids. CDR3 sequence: CASSQGEGDRPHF. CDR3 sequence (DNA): TGCGCCAGCAGCCAAGGAGAAGGGGACCGACCGCATTTT.

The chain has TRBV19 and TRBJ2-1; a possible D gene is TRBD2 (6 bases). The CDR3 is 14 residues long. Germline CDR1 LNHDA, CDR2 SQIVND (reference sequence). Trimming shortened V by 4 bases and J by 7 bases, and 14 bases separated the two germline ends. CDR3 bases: TGTGCCAGTAGTAGAGACGGGAGTAGGAATGAGCAGTTCTTC. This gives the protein CASSRDGSRNEQFF.

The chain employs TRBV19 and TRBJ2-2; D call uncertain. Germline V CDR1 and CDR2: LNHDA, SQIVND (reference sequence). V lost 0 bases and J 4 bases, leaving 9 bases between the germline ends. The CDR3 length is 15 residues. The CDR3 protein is CASSIDDILTGELFF. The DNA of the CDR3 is TGTGCCAGTAGTATAGATGACATACTCACCGGGGAGCTGTTTTTT.

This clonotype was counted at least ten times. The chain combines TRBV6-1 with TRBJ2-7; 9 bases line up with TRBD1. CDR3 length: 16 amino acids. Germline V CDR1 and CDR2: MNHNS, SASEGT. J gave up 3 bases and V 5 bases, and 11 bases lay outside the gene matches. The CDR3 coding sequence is TGTGCCAGCAGTTCCGACCGGGACAGGGATGTCTACGAGCAGTACTTC. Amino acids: CASSSDRDRDVYEQYF.

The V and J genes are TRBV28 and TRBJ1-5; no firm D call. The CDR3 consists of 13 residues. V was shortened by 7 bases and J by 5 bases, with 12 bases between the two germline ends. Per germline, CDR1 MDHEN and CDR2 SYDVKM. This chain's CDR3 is CASIQHVDQPQHF. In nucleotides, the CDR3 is TGTGCCAGCATTCAACACGTCGATCAGCCCCAGCATTTT.

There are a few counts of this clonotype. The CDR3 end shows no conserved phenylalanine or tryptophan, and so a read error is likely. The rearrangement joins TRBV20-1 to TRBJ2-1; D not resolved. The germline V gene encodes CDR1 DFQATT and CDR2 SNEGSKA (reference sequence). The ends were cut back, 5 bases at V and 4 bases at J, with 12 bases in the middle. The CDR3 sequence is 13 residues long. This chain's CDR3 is CSADPTGYNEQFS. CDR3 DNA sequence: TGCAGTGCTGACCCGACTGGGTACAATGAGCAGTTCTCC.

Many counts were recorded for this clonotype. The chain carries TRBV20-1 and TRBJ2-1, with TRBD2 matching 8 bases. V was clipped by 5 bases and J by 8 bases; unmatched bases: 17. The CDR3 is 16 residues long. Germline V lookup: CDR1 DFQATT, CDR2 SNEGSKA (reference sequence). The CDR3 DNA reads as TGCAGTGCTCAGAAGGTAGCGGGATGGAGTAGGTATGAGCAGTTCTTC. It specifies CSAQKVAGWSRYEQFF.

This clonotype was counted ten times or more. This CDR3 reads CSVTRRPQGSSYNEQFF. The CDR3 DNA is TGCAGCGTAACCCGCCGTCCACAGGGGAGCTCCTACAATGAGCAGTTCTTC. This chain links TRBV29-1 with TRBJ2-1, with TRBD1 matching over 7 bases. The CDR3 runs 17 residues. V lost 6 bases, J lost 0 bases, and 14 bases stayed unmatched. The germline V gene has CDR1 SQVTM and CDR2 ANQGSEA.